This passage covers 18 T cell receptor beta chains from one sample sequenced in a study of cytomegalovirus exposure and HLA in healthy donors. PCR primers comprised 60 Vbeta and 13 Jbeta primers. TCRdb's table, derived via immunoSEQ multiplex PCR, lists solely in-frame clones and lacks some. The sample lists some 140,000 clones, 55% to 80% occurring once. Sequencing was performed on PBMCs. The origin of the receptors is a woman between 35 and 50 years old in good health and CMV-seronegative.

The chain has TRBV27 and TRBJ2-2; 8 bases are a match to TRBD1. The CDR3 covers 16 residues. Trimming took 5 bases from V and 0 from J; bases not matched to a gene: 5. Germline V lookup: CDR1 MNHEY, CDR2 SMNVEV (reference sequence). CDR3 protein: CASSHYRGTNTGELFF. DNA for the CDR3: TGTGCCAGCAGTCACTACAGGGGGACGAACACCGGGGAGCTGTTTTTT.

The rearrangement links TRBV18 to TRBJ2-2, with D tentatively TRBD1 (6 bases). V lost 2 bases, J lost 6 bases, and 16 bases lay in between. Germline-derived CDR1 and CDR2 are KGHSH and LQKENI. The CDR3 has 16 residues. CDR3 coding DNA: TGTGCCAGCTCACCAAACTCCCAGGGGACGGCCGGGGAGCTGTTTTTT. Protein: CASSPNSQGTAGELFF.

The chain uses TRBV19 and TRBJ1-1, with a tentative D call TRBD1 (6 bases). The CDR3 is made up of 14 amino acids. CDR1 and CDR2 (germline): LNHDA, SQIVND (reference sequence). V was cut by 1 base and J by 0 bases, with 6 bases left in between. The CDR3 DNA reads as TGTGCCAGTAGTATAGGGACAGTGAACACTGAAGCTTTCTTT. Its translation is CASSIGTVNTEAFF.

V gene TRBV10-2 combines with J gene TRBJ2-7; no clear D. Germline V lookup: CDR1 WSHSY, CDR2 SAAADI. The V gene lost 2 bases and the J gene lost 0 bases, with 14 bases spanning the gap. The CDR3 extends over 16 amino acids. This CDR3 is CASSETLEHHSYEQYF. CDR3 nucleotide sequence: TGCGCCAGCAGTGAGACCCTCGAGCACCACTCCTACGAGCAGTACTTC.

This clone was seen a few times. The chain has TRBV2 and TRBJ2-5, with 14 positions matching TRBD2. J lost 7 bases, V lost 4 bases, and 5 bases had no gene match. The CDR3 is 15 residues long. CDR1 is SNHLY and CDR2 is FYNNEI in the germline V gene. CDR3 coding DNA: TGTGCCAGCAGTGGACTAGCGGGGGGGCCTTTGACCCAGTACTTC. This translates into CASSGLAGGPLTQYF. The complete variable domain, with remaining parts taken from reference TRBV2 and TRBJ2-5, reads EPEVTQTPSHQVTQMGQEVILRCVPISNHLYFYWYRQILGQKVEFLVSFYNNEISEKSEIFDDQFSVERPDGSNFTLKIRSTKLEDSAMYFCASSGLAGGPLTQYFGPGTRLLVL.

The chain employs TRBV27 and TRBJ2-5, with TRBD2 matching 8 bases. The CDR3 consists of 14 residues. CDR1 MNHEY and CDR2 SMNVEV come from the germline V gene (reference sequence). V was pared by 1 base and J by 4 bases, with 2 bases of the junction left unmatched. In DNA, the CDR3 is TGTGCCAGCAGTTTATTTACTAGCGGAGAGACCCAGTACTTC. Translation: CASSLFTSGETQYF.

Only a few counts were recorded for this clone. V and J are TRBV7-9 and TRBJ1-2; 8 nucleotides match TRBD1. The J segment lost 8 bases and the V segment lost 5 bases, leaving 4 bases of the junction unmatched. This CDR3 is 12 amino acids long. The germline CDR1 and CDR2 sequences are SEHNR and FQNEAQ (reference sequence). Here the CDR3 reads CASSPTGEGYTF. The CDR3 region has the DNA TGTGCCAGCAGCCCGACAGGGGAAGGCTACACCTTC.

The chain has TRBV5-6 and TRBJ1-1; 8 bases map to TRBD1. The junction had 7 bases not matched to a gene; V was cut back by 2 bases and J by 4 bases. The CDR3 has 15 residues. CDR1 is SGHDT, CDR2 YYEEEE, per germline. This chain's CDR3 is CASSLVRGLRTEAFF. DNA of the CDR3: TGTGCCAGCAGCTTAGTCAGGGGGCTGCGCACTGAAGCTTTCTTT.

A remark on this clone: Other DNA sequences within the sample encode an identical CDR3. This sequence joins TRBV27 and TRBJ2-3; D may be TRBD2 (6 bases). The CDR3 spans 14 residues. Per germline, CDR1 MNHEY and CDR2 SMNVEV (reference sequence). With 2 bases removed from V and 3 bases from J, the gap between germline ends came to 9 bases. CDR3: CASSLTGGTDTQYF. CDR3 sequence (DNA): TGTGCCAGCAGTTTAACTGGGGGGACAGATACGCAGTATTTT.

This clone has more than one count but fewer than ten. This chain connects TRBV6-6 to TRBJ1-1, with D possibly TRBD1 on 6 matching bases. V was shortened by 2 bases and J by 7 bases, with 14 bases between the two germline ends. Germline lookup yields CDR1 MNHNY and CDR2 SVGAGI (reference sequence). The CDR3 length is 14 residues. The CDR3 nucleotides are TGTGCCAGCAGTTACAGTGTAGGGGGAATTGAAGCTTTCTTT. The encoded protein is CASSYSVGGIEAFF.

This clone was seen more than once but under ten times. The genes are TRBV9 and TRBJ2-7, with 10 bases fitting TRBD2. The CDR3 runs 15 residues. V trimming: 2 bases; J trimming: 4 bases; junction bases outside the gene matches: 6. From germline, CDR1 is SGDLS and CDR2 YYNGEE. The DNA of the CDR3 is TGTGCCAGCAGCGTGAGCCCTAGCGGGGGATACGAGCAGTACTTC. Translated: CASSVSPSGGYEQYF.

J is TRBJ1-6 and V is TRBV9; D gene uncertain. CDR1 is SGDLS, CDR2 YYNGEE, per germline. The CDR3 loop spans 15 amino acids. With 3 bases removed from V and 7 bases from J, the gap between germline ends came to 14 bases. CDR3 sequence (DNA): TGTGCCAGCAGCGATGAACTGAGCGTAAATTCACCCCTCCACTTT. Protein product: CASSDELSVNSPLHF. The variable domain in full, with the rest retrieved from reference TRBV9 and TRBJ1-6, is DSGVTQTPKHLITATGQRVTLRCSPRSGDLSVYWYQQSLDQGLQFLIQYYNGEERAKGNILERFSAQQFPDLHSELNLSSLELGDSALYFCASSDELSVNSPLHFGNGTRLTVT.

In its sample, this clone was seen a few times. J is TRBJ2-5 and V is TRBV9; TRBD2 might be the D (7 bases). Trimming took off 4 bases at V and 5 bases at J, with 15 bases between the two ends. Germline V gene lookup returns CDR1 SGDLS and CDR2 YYNGEE. The CDR3 spans 14 residues. CDR3 sequence: CASSTGGRLETQYF. The DNA for the CDR3 is TGTGCCAGCAGCACCGGGGGGCGCCTGGAGACCCAGTACTTC.

The chain couples TRBV2 to TRBJ2-7; 7 bases align to TRBD1. The junction had 10 bases not matched to a gene; V was cut back by 6 bases and J by 5 bases. Germline CDR1 is SNHLY and CDR2 is FYNNEI. The CDR3 totals 14 residues. In DNA, the CDR3 is TGTGCCAGCAGAGAGGGGGCGTCTTTCAACGAGCAGTACTTC. Its protein is CASREGASFNEQYF.

The CDR3: CSVRDSGNQPQHF. CDR3 DNA sequence: TGCAGCGTGAGGGACAGTGGCAATCAGCCCCAGCATTTT. The genes are TRBV29-1 and TRBJ1-5; 7 bases line up with TRBD1. CDR3 length equals 13 residues. V gave up 6 bases and J gave up 2 bases; unmatched junction bases: 4. The germline V gene encodes CDR1 SQVTM and CDR2 ANQGSEA.

V gene TRBV4-1 combines with J gene TRBJ1-2, with D unclear. V was cut by 1 base and J by 0 bases, with 9 bases left in between. This CDR3 region has 15 residues. Germline assignment: CDR1 MGHRA and CDR2 YSYEKL. In DNA form, the CDR3 reads TGCGCCAGCAGCCAAGGTATGGGAGCTAACTATGGCTACACCTTC. Protein product: CASSQGMGANYGYTF.

The rearrangement links TRBV2 to TRBJ1-5; 7 bases are a match to TRBD1. Germline CDR1 and CDR2: SNHLY and FYNNEI. Unmatched junction bases numbered 11, after V lost 6 bases and J lost 0 bases. There are 17 residues in the CDR3. CDR3 residues: CASSPRDRLYSNQPQHF. In DNA, the CDR3 is TGTGCCAGCAGCCCCCGGGACAGACTGTATAGCAATCAGCCCCAGCATTTT.

The chain employs TRBV30 and TRBJ2-2; 8 nucleotides match TRBD1. V lost 7 bases, J lost 4 bases, and 8 bases stayed unmatched. Germline V CDR1 and CDR2: GTSNPN, SVGIG (reference sequence). The CDR3 length is 14 residues. This chain's CDR3 is CALPKDRGTGELFF. CDR3 sequence (DNA): TGTGCCTTGCCAAAAGACAGGGGCACCGGGGAGCTGTTTTTT.